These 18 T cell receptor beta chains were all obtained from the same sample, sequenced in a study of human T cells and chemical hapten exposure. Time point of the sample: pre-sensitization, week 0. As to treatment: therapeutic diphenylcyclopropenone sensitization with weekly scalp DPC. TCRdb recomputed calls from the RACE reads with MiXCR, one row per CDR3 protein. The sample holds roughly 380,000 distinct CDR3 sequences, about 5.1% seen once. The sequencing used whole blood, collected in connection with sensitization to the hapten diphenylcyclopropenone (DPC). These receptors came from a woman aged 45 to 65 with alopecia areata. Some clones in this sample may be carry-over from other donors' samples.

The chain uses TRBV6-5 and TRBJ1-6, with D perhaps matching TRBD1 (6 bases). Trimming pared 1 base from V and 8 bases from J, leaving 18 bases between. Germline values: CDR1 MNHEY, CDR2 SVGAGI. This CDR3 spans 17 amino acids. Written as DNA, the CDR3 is TGTGCCAGCAGTTACTTAGAACCAGGGGCCACGTATTCACCCCTCCACTTT. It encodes CASSYLEPGATYSPLHF.

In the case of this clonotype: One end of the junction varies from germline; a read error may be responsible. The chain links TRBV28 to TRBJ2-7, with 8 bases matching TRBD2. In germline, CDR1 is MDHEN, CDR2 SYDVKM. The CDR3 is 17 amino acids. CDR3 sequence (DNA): TGTTCCAGCAGTTCCCGGCGGAGCGGGAGAGGTCTTTACGAGCAGTACTTC. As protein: CSSSSRRSGRGLYEQYF.

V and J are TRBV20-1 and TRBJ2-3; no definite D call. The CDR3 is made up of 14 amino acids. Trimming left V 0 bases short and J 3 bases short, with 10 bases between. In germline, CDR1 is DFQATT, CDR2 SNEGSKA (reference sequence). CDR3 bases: TGCAGTGCTAGAGACGGTGGCCCGACAGATACGCAGTATTTT. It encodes CSARDGGPTDTQYF.

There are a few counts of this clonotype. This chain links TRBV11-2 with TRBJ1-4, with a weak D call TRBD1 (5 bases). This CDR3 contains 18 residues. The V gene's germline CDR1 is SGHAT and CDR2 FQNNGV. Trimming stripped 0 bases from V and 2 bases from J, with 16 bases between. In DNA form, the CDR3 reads TGTGCCAGCAGCTTAGATTGGGCAGGGAAAGCCACTAATGAAAAACTGTTTTTT. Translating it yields CASSLDWAGKATNEKLFF.

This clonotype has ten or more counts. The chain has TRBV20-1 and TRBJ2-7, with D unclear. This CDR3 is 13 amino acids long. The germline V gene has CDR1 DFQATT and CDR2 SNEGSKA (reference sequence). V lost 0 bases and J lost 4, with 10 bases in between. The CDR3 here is CSARDAAMYEQYF. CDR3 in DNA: TGCAGTGCTAGAGATGCAGCGATGTACGAGCAGTACTTC.

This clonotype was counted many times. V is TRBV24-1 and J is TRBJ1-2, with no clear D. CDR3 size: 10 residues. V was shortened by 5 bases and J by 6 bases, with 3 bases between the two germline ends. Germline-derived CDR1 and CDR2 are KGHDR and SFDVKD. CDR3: CATSGDGYTF. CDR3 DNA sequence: TGTGCCACCAGTGGAGATGGCTACACCTTC.

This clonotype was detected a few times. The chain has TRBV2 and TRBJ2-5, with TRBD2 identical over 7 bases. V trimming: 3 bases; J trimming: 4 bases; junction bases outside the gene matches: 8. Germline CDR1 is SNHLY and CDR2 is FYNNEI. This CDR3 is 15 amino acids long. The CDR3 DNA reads TGTGCCAGCAGTGAGGGGACTATAAATCCAGAGACCCAGTACTTC. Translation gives CASSEGTINPETQYF.

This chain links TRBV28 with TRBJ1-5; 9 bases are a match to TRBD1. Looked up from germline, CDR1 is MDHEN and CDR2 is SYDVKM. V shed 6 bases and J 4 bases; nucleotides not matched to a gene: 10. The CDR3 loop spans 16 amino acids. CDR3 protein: CASSPAGQGRNQPQHF. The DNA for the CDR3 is TGTGCCAGCAGCCCGGCGGGACAGGGACGAAATCAGCCCCAGCATTTT.

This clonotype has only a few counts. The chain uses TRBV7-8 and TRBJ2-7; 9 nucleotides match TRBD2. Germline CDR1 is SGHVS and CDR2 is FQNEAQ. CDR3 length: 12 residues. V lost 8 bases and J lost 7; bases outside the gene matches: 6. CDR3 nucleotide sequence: TGTGCCAGCGTTAGCGGGAGTGGAGAGCAGTACTTC. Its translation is CASVSGSGEQYF.

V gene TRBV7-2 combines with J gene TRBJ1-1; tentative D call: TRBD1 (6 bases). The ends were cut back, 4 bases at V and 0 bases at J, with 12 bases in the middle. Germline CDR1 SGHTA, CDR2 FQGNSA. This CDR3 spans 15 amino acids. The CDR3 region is CASSSSGVMNTEAFF. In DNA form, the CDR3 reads TGTGCCAGCAGCTCATCAGGGGTCATGAACACTGAAGCTTTCTTT.

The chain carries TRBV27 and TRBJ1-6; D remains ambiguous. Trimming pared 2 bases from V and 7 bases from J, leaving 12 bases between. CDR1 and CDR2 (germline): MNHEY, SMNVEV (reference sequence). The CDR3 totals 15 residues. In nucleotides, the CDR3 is TGTGCCAGCAGTTTAGGGCTCCAACGCAATTCACCCCTCCACTTT. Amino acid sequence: CASSLGLQRNSPLHF.

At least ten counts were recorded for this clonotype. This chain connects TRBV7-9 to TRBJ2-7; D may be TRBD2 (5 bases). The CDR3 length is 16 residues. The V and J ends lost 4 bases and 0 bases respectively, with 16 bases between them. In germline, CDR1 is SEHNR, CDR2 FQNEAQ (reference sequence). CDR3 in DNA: TGTGCCAGCAGCTCCCACTCGGGGATTAGCTCCTACGAGCAGTACTTC. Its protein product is CASSSHSGISSYEQYF.

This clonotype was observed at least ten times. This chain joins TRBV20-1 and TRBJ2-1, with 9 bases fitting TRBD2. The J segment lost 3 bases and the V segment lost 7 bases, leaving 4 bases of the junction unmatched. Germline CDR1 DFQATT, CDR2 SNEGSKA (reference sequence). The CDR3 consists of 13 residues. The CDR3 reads CSEVTSGYNEQFF. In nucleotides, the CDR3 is TGCAGTGAAGTGACTAGCGGCTACAATGAGCAGTTCTTC.

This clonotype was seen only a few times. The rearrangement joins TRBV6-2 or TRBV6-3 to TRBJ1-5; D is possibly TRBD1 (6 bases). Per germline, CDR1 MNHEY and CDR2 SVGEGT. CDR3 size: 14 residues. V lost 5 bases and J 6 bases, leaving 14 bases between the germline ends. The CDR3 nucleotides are TGTGCCAGCAGTAGGACAGTTCACGGTCAGCCCCAGCATTTT. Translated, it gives CASSRTVHGQPQHF.

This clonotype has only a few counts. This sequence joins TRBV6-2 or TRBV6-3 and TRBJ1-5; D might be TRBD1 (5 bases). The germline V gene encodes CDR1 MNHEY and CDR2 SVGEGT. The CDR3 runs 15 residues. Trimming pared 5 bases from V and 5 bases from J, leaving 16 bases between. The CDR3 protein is CASSISRGWDQPQHF. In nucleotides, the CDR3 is TGTGCCAGCAGTATTAGTCGGGGCTGGGATCAGCCCCAGCATTTT.

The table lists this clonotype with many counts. In DNA, the CDR3 is TGTGCCAGCAGCCAAGGGCTAAATCAGCCCCAGCATTTT. Residues: CASSQGLNQPQHF. The chain joins TRBV3-1 to TRBJ1-5; D is undetermined. This CDR3 has 13 residues. Germline loops: CDR1 LGHDT, CDR2 YNNKEL (reference sequence). The V gene lost 1 base and the J gene lost 4 bases, with 5 bases spanning the gap.

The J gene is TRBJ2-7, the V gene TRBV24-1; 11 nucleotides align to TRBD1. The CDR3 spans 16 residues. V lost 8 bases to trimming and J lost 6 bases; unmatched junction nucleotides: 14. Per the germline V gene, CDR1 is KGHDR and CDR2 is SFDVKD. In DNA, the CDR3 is TGTGCCACCAAATACGGGACAGGGGGTTTTCGTTGCGAGCAGTACTTC. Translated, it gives CATKYGTGGFRCEQYF.

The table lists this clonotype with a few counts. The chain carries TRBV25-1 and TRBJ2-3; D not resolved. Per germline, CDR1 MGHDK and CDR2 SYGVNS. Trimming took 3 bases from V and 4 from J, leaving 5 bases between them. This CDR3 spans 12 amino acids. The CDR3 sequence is CASSDSADTQYF. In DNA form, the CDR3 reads TGTGCCAGCAGTGACTCTGCAGATACGCAGTATTTT.